What follows are 20 T cell receptor beta chains derived from one specimen sequenced in a study of T cell repertoires in cytomegalovirus infection. Via MiXCR, TCRdb re-called the reads, giving one row per CDR3 protein. The repertoire consists of about 260,000 distinct CDR3 sequences, with less than 9.5% occurring once and the leading ten covering approximately 16%. The material sequenced was PBMCs. The receptors shown here come from a human donor in good health (CMV status not recorded). Some clones in this sample may be carry-over from other donors' samples.

This clonotype has at least ten counts. This rearrangement joins TRBV14 to TRBJ2-1, with TRBD2 matching 10 bases. Germline V gene sequence: CDR1 SGHDN, CDR2 FVKESK. V trimming: 2 bases; J trimming: 9 bases; junction bases outside the gene matches: 4. The CDR3 contains 14 residues. The DNA of the CDR3 is TGTGCCAGCAGCCAATTAGCGGGGGGCGGTGAGCAGTTCTTC. Translation: CASSQLAGGGEQFF. Full variable domain (outside the CDR3, taken from reference TRBV14 and TRBJ2-1): EAGVTQFPSHSVIEKGQTVTLRCDPISGHDNLYWYRRVMGKEIKFLLHFVKESKQDESGMPNNRFLAERTGGTYSTLKVQPAELEDSGVYFCASSQLAGGGEQFFGPGTRLTVL.

The chain uses TRBV7-2 and TRBJ2-1; D might be TRBD2 (6 bases). Germline values: CDR1 SGHTA, CDR2 FQGNSA. The CDR3 contains 16 residues. V lost 1 base and J 6 bases, leaving 16 bases between the germline ends. The CDR3 nucleotides read TGTGCCAGCAGCTTAGGAATTTATAGCGGCCCCAATGAGCAGTTCTTC. This codes for CASSLGIYSGPNEQFF.

This clonotype appeared many times. This rearrangement joins TRBV7-3 to TRBJ2-1, with TRBD2 identical over 12 bases. V lost 3 bases, J lost 7 bases, and 4 bases stayed unmatched. CDR3 length equals 15 residues. Looked up from germline, CDR1 is SGHTA and CDR2 is FQGTGA. CDR3 amino acids: CASSFLAGGRNEQFF. DNA for the CDR3: TGTGCCAGCAGCTTCCTAGCGGGGGGGCGTAATGAGCAGTTCTTC.

The V gene is TRBV19, the J gene TRBJ1-4; D unresolved. CDR1 and CDR2 from the germline V gene are LNHDA and SQIVND (reference sequence). The germline V and J ends were trimmed by 5 bases and 4 bases, with 20 bases remaining between them. The CDR3 loop spans 17 amino acids. The CDR3 reads CASSHPGGRPFNEKLFF. CDR3 nucleotide sequence: TGTGCCAGTAGTCACCCCGGCGGACGACCATTTAATGAAAAACTGTTTTTT.

V is TRBV12-3 or TRBV12-4 and J is TRBJ2-1, with a possible D match to TRBD2 (7 bases). The CDR3 is 15 amino acids. The V end lost 6 bases, the J end lost 4 bases, and 16 bases lay between the germline ends. The DNA for the CDR3 is TGTGCCAGCAGACCCATAGGGGGGGCGTACAATGAGCAGTTCTTC. It encodes CASRPIGGAYNEQFF.

The chain joins TRBV20-1 to TRBJ2-5; the match to TRBD1 covers 12 bases. Germline CDR1 reads DFQATT; CDR2 reads SNEGSKA (reference sequence). The trim removed 1 base at V and 5 bases at J, leaving 8 bases unmatched. This CDR3 contains 16 residues. The DNA of the CDR3 is TGCAGTGCTAGAGTGGGACAGGGGGCGCTTTGGGAGACCCAGTACTTC. It codes for CSARVGQGALWETQYF.

The table lists this clonotype with a few counts. The gene calls are TRBV3-1 and TRBJ1-1; 9 positions agree with TRBD1. CDR1 is LGHDT and CDR2 is YNNKEL in the germline V gene (reference sequence). The J segment lost 7 bases and the V segment lost 6 bases, leaving 21 bases of the junction unmatched. CDR3 length: 18 residues. The CDR3 spells CASRPTIKAGTGKVEAFF. Here the CDR3 DNA reads TGTGCCAGCAGACCGACGATTAAGGCCGGGACAGGGAAAGTTGAAGCTTTCTTT.

In regard to this clonotype: This sequence may be a read error, since a much larger clone differs from it by one base. The V call is TRBV19, the J call TRBJ1-2, with a tentative D call TRBD1 (6 bases). From germline, CDR1 is LNHDA and CDR2 SQIVND (reference sequence). V lost 4 bases and J 0 bases, leaving 12 bases between the germline ends. The CDR3 runs to 15 residues. CDR3 region: CASSTQGVTNYGYTF. The CDR3 nucleotides are TGTGCCAGTAGTACACAGGGAGTTACTAACTATGGCTACACCTTC.

The sample holds a few counts of this clonotype. The rearrangement uses TRBV3-1 and TRBJ2-7; 10 nucleotides align to TRBD2. This CDR3 has 15 amino acids. Looked up from germline, CDR1 is LGHDT and CDR2 is YNNKEL (reference sequence). V lost 4 bases, J lost 4 bases, and 7 bases stayed unmatched. The CDR3 protein is CASSRSTSGEYEQYF. Here the CDR3 DNA reads TGTGCCAGCAGCCGATCAACTAGCGGGGAATACGAGCAGTACTTC.

This clonotype was recorded many times. V usage is TRBV15 and J usage is TRBJ1-1; D gene uncertain. Trimming took 5 bases from V and 3 from J, leaving 10 bases between them. Germline CDR1 LNHNV, CDR2 YYDKDF (reference sequence). The CDR3 consists of 13 residues. The CDR3 spells CATSRGRDTEAFF. The DNA of the CDR3 is TGTGCCACCAGCCGGGGAAGGGACACTGAAGCTTTCTTT.

This clonotype was counted at least ten times. This chain connects TRBV7-2 to TRBJ2-5; D call uncertain. Trimming cost V 2 bases and J 2 bases, with 6 bases left between them. Germline V lookup: CDR1 SGHTA, CDR2 FQGNSA. This CDR3 has 13 residues. This CDR3 reads CASSLQRQETQYF. CDR3 bases: TGTGCCAGCAGCTTACAGAGACAAGAGACCCAGTACTTC.

The rearrangement links TRBV5-1 to TRBJ2-6; TRBD1 matches at 10 bases. V gave up 4 bases and J gave up 0 bases; unmatched junction bases: 7. In germline, CDR1 is SGHRS, CDR2 YFSETQ. CDR3 size: 18 residues. CDR3 residues: CASSPGGQGHSGANVLTF. In nucleotides, the CDR3 is TGCGCCAGCAGCCCTGGGGGACAGGGGCACTCTGGGGCCAACGTCCTGACTTTC.

This clonotype was recorded many times. The chain employs TRBV7-2 and TRBJ2-5, with 7 bases that match TRBD1. The J segment lost 1 base and the V segment lost 3 bases, leaving 8 bases of the junction unmatched. The CDR3 loop spans 16 amino acids. Germline V gene lookup returns CDR1 SGHTA and CDR2 FQGNSA. The CDR3 is CASSFYRTGSQETQYF. CDR3 DNA: TGTGCCAGCAGCTTTTATCGGACAGGTTCCCAAGAGACCCAGTACTTC.

This clonotype was seen ten or more times. The genes are TRBV7-9 and TRBJ2-5, with no clear D. CDR1 is SEHNR, CDR2 FQNEAQ, per germline (reference sequence). The germline V and J ends were trimmed by 1 base and 6 bases, with 18 bases remaining between them. The CDR3 covers 16 residues. The CDR3 DNA follows: TGTGCCAGCAGCTTAGATCCAGTTGGTGGTCCTAAGACCCAGTACTTC. As protein: CASSLDPVGGPKTQYF.

This clonotype was counted ten times or more. The gene calls are TRBV27 and TRBJ2-7; 8 positions match TRBD2. J lost 3 bases, V lost 5 bases, and 6 bases had no gene match. CDR3 length equals 14 residues. Looked up from germline, CDR1 is MNHEY and CDR2 is SMNVEV (reference sequence). Here the CDR3 DNA reads TGTGCCAGCAGTCCCAGCGGGAGAATCTACGAGCAGTACTTC. The encoded protein is CASSPSGRIYEQYF.

Concerning this clonotype: Being one base from a much bigger clone, this may be a read error. The chain couples TRBV7-2 to TRBJ2-2; weak D call: TRBD2 (6 bases). The length of the CDR3 is 15 residues. From germline, CDR1 is SGHTA and CDR2 FQGNSA. The CDR3 DNA reads TGTGCCACCAGCGGAGGGGTGCCAGGCCCCGGGGAGCTGTTTTTT. It is translated as CATSGGVPGPGELFF. Filled out from reference TRBV7-2 and TRBJ2-2, the complete variable domain reads GAGVSQSPSNKVTEKGKDVELRCDPISGHTALYWYRQSLGQGLEFLIYFQGNSAPDKSGLPSDRFSAERTGGSVSTLTIQRTQQEDSAVYLCATSGGVPGPGELFFGEGSRLTVL.

This clonotype was counted between two and nine times. The chain employs TRBV7-2 and TRBJ2-7; D unresolved. The CDR3 has 14 residues. Trimming removed 0 bases at V and 5 bases at J, with 11 bases between. Per germline, CDR1 SGHTA and CDR2 FQGNSA. The CDR3 sequence is CASSLARVRDEQYF. DNA of the CDR3: TGTGCCAGCAGCTTAGCAAGGGTAAGGGACGAGCAGTACTTC. The variable domain in full, completed from reference TRBV7-2 and TRBJ2-7, reads GAGVSQSPSNKVTEKGKDVELRCDPISGHTALYWYRQSLGQGLEFLIYFQGNSAPDKSGLPSDRFSAERTGGSVSTLTIQRTQQEDSAVYLCASSLARVRDEQYFGPGTRLTVT.

This clonotype was seen more than once but under ten times. The genes are TRBV2 and TRBJ1-5; D is ambiguous. Trimming removed 6 bases at V and 1 base at J, with 13 bases between. The CDR3 has 15 amino acids. The V gene's germline CDR1 is SNHLY and CDR2 FYNNEI. CDR3 residues: CASSGGIPSNQPQHF. CDR3 coding DNA: TGTGCCAGCAGCGGAGGTATCCCGAGCAATCAGCCCCAGCATTTT.

This clonotype was recorded a few times. The rearrangement uses TRBV29-1 and TRBJ2-5; tentative D call: TRBD2 (5 bases). The CDR3 totals 14 residues. CDR1 is SQVTM, CDR2 ANQGSEA, per germline. V lost 4 bases and J lost 1, with 13 bases in between. CDR3 bases: TGCAGCGTTGTCCCCGGAGGCCGCCAAGAGACCCAGTACTTC. Translation gives CSVVPGGRQETQYF.

The chain couples TRBV5-1 to TRBJ2-5; D is ambiguous. The germline CDR1 and CDR2 sequences are SGHRS and YFSETQ. V was pared by 2 bases and J by 5 bases, with 13 bases between. The CDR3 is 14 amino acids. CDR3 nucleotide sequence: TGCGCCAGCAGCTTCGGCCACACGCGGGAGACCCAGTACTTC. Encoded protein: CASSFGHTRETQYF.